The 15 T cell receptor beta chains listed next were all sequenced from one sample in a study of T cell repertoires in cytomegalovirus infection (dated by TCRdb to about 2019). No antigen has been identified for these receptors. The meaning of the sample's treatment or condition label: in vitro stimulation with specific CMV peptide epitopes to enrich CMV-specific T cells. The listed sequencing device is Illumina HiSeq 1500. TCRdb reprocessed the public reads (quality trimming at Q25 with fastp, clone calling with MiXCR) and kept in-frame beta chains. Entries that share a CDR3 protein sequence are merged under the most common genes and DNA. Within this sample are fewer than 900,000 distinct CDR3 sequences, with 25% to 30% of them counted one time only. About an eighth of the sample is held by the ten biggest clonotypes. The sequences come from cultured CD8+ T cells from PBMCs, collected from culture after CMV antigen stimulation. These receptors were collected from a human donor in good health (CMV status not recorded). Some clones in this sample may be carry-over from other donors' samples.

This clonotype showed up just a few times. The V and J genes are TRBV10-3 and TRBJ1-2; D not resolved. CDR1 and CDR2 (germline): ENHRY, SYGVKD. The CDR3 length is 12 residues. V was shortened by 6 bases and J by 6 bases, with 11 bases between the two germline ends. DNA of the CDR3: TGTGCCATCAGGATCAATTCAGATGGCTACACCTTC. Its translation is CAIRINSDGYTF.

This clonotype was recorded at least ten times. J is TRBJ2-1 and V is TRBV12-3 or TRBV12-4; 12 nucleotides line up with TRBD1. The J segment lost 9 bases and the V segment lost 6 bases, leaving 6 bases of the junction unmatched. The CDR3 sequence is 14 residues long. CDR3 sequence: CASRPGQGAGEQFF. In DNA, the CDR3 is TGTGCCAGCAGGCCGGGACAGGGGGCAGGTGAGCAGTTCTTC.

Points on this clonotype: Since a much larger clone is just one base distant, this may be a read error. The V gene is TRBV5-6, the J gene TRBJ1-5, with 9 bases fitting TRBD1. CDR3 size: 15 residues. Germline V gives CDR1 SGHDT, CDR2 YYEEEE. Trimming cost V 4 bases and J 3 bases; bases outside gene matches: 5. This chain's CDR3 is CASSAGTGNNQPQHF. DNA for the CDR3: TGTGCCAGCAGCGCCGGGACAGGGAACAATCAGCCCCAGCATTTT.

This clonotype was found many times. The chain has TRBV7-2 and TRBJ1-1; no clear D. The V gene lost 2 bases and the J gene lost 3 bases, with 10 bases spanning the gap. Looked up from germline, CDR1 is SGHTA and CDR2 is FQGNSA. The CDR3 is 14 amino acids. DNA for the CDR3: TGTGCCAGCAGCTTATATCCCCGGGACACTGAAGCTTTCTTT. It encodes CASSLYPRDTEAFF.

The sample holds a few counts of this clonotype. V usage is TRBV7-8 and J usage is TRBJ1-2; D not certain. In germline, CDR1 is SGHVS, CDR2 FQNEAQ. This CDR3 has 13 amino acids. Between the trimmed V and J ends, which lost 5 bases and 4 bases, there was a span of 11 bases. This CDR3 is CASSPELLYGYTF. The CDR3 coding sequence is TGTGCCAGCAGCCCGGAGCTACTCTATGGCTACACCTTC.

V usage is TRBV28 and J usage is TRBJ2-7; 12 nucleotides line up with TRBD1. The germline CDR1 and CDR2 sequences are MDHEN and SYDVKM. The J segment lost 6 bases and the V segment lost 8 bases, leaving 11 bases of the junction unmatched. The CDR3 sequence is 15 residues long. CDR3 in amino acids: CASLPGQGAPSEQYV. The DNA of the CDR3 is TGTGCCAGCCTTCCGGGACAGGGGGCTCCGTCCGAGCAGTACGTC.

CDR3 sequence reads: CATSRDRGTGLQETQYF. CDR3 bases: TGTGCCACCAGCAGAGATCGCGGGACAGGGCTACAAGAGACCCAGTACTTC. The chain links TRBV15 to TRBJ2-5, with 9 positions matching TRBD1. The V gene end was trimmed by 0 bases and the J gene end by 2 bases; junction bases not matched to a gene: 7. The CDR3 loop spans 17 amino acids. From germline, CDR1 is LNHNV and CDR2 YYDKDF (reference sequence).

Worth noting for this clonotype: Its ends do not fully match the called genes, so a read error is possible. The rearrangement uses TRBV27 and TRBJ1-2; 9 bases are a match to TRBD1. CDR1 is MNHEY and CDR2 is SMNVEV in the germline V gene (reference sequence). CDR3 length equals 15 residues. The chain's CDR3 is CASSISGTGPYGYTF. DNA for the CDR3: TGTGCCAGCAGTATATCCGGGACAGGGCCCTATGGCTACACCTTC.

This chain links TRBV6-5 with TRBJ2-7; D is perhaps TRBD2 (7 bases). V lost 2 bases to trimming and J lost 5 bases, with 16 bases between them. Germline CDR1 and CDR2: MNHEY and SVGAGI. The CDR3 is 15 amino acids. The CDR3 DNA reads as TGTGCCAGCAGTTACAGAATAACGGGGGGCCACGAGCAGTACTTC. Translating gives CASSYRITGGHEQYF.

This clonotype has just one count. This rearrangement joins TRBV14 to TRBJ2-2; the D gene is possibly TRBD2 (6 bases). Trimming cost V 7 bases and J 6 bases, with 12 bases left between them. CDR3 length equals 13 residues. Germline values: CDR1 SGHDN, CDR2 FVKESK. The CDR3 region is CASNWGGAGELFF. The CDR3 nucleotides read TGTGCCAGCAACTGGGGAGGCGCCGGGGAGCTGTTTTTT.

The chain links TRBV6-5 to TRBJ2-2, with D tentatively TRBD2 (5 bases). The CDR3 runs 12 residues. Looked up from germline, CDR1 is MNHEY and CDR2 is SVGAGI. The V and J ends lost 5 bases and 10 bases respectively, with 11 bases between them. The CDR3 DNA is TGTGCCAGCAGTACGGGGTCTACGGAGCTGTTTTTT. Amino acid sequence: CASSTGSTELFF.

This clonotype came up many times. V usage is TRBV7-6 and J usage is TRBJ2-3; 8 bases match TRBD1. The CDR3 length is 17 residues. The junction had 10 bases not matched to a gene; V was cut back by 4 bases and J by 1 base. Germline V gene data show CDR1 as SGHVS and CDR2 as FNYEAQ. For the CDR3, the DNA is TGTGCCAGCAGCTCCCTTCACAGGGGGTCTGGCACAGATACGCAGTATTTT. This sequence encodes CASSSLHRGSGTDTQYF.

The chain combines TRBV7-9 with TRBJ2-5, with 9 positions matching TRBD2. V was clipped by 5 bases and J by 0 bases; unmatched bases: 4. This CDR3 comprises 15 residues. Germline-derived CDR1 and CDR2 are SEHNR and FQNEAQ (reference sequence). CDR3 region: CASSPGTSHQETQYF. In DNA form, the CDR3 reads TGTGCCAGCAGCCCCGGGACTAGCCACCAAGAGACCCAGTACTTC.

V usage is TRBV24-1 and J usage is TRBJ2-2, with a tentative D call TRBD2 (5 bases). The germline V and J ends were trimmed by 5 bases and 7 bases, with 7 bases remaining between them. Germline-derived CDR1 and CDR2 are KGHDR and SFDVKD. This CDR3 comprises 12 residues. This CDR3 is CATSGSGGELFF. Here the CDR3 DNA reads TGTGCCACCAGTGGGAGCGGCGGGGAGCTGTTTTTT.

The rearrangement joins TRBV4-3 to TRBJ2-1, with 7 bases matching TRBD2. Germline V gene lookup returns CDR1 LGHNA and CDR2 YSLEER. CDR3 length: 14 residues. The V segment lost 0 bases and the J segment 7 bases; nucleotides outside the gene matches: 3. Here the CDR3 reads CASSQELGGNEQFF. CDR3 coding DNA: TGCGCCAGCAGCCAAGAGTTGGGGGGGAATGAGCAGTTCTTC.